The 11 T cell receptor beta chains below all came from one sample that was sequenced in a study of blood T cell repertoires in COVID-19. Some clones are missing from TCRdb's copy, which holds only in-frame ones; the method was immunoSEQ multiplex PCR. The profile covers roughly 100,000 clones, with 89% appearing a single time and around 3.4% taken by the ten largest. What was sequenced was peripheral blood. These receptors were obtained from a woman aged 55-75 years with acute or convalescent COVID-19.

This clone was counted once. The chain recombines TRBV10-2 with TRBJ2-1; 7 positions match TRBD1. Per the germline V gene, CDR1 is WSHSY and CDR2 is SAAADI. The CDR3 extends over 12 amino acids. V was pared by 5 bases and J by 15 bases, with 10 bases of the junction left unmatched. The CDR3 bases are TGCGCCAGCAGTCCTCGACAGGGCTCAAGGTTCTTC. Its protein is CASSPRQGSRFF.

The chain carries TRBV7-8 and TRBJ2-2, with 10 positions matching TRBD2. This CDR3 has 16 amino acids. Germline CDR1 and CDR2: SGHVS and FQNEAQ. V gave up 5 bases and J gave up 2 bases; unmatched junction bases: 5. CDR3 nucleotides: TGTGCCAGCAGCCCCCGGACTAGCGGTAACACCGGGGAGCTGTTTTTT. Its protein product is CASSPRTSGNTGELFF.

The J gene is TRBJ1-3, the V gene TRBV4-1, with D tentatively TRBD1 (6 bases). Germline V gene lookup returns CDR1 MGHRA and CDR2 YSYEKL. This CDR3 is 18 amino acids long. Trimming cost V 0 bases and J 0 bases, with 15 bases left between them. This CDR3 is CASSQEVRGMVSGNTIYF. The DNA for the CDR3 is TGCGCCAGCAGCCAAGAGGTCAGGGGAATGGTCTCTGGAAACACCATATATTTT.

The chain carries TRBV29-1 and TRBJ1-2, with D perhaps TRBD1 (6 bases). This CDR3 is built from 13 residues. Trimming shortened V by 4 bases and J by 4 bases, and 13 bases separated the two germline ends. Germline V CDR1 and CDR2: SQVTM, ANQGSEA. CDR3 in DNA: TGCAGCGTTGGGGACATAGGGCTCTATGGCTACACCTTC. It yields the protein CSVGDIGLYGYTF.

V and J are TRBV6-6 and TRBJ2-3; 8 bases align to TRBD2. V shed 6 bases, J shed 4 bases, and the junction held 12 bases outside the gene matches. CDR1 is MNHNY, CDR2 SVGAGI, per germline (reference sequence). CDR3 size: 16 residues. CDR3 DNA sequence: TGTGCCAGCAGCCCCCAACCAGCGGGAGTTTCAGATACGCAGTATTTT. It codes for CASSPQPAGVSDTQYF.

The CDR3 protein is CASSPEGTPTQYF. The CDR3 DNA reads as TGTGCCAGCAGCCCCGAGGGCACTCCTACGCAGTATTTT. The V and J genes are TRBV5-4 and TRBJ2-3; possible D gene TRBD2, 5 bases. Per germline, CDR1 SGHNT and CDR2 YYREEE (reference sequence). The V gene lost 4 bases and the J gene lost 8 bases, with 14 bases spanning the gap. The CDR3 extends over 13 amino acids.

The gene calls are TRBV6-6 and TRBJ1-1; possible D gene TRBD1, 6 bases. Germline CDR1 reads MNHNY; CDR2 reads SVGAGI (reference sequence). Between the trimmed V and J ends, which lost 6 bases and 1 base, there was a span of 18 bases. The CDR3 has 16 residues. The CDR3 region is CASSHPGAGPNTEAFF. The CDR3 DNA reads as TGTGCCAGCAGCCATCCAGGGGCAGGCCCGAACACTGAAGCTTTCTTT.

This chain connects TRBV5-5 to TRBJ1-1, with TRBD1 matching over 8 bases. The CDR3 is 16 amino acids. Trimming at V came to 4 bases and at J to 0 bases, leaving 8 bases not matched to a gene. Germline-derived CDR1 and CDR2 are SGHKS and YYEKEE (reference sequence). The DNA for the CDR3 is TGTGCCAGCAGCGCGAAACAGGGGGGCCTGAACACTGAAGCTTTCTTT. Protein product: CASSAKQGGLNTEAFF.

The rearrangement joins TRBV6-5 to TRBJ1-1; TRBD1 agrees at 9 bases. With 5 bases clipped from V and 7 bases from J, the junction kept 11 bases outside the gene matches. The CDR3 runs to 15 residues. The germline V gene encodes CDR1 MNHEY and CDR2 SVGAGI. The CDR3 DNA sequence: TGTGCCAGCAGTCGAGACAGGGGGAAAGTGTTTGAAGCTTTCTTT. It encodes CASSRDRGKVFEAFF.

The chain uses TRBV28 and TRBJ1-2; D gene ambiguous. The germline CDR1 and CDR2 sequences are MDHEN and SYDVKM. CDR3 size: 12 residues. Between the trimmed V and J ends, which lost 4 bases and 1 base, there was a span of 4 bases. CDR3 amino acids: CASSSVNYGYTF. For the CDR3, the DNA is TGTGCCAGCAGTTCCGTTAACTATGGCTACACCTTC.

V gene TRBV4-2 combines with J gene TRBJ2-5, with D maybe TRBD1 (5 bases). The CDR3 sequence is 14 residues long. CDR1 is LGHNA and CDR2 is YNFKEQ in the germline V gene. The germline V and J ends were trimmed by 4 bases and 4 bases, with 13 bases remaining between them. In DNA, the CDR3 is TGTGCCAGCAGCCCGAGACAGTTGGGAGAGACCCAGTACTTC. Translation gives CASSPRQLGETQYF.